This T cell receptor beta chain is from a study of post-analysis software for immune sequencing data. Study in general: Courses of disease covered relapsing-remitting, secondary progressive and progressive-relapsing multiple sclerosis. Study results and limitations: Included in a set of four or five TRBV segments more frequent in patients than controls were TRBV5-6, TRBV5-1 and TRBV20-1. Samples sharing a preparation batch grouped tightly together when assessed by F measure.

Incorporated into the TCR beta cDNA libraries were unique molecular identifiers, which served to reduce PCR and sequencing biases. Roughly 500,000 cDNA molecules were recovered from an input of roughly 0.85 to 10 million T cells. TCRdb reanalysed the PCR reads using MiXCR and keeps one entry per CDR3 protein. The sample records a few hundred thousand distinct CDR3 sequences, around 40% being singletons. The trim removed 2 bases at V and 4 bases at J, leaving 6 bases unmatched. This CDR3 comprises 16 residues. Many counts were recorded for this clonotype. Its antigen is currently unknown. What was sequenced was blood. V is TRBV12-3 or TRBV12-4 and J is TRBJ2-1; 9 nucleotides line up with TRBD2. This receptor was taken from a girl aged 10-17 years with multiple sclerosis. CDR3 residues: CASSLWWREGYNEQFF. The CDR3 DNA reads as TGTGCCAGCAGTTTATGGTGGCGGGAGGGTTACAATGAGCAGTTCTTC.